The present T cell receptor (beta chain) was sequenced within a study of CD8+CD57+ T cells in acquired aplastic anemia. Background on the study: When averaged, DNA from sorted CD4+ and CD8+ cells came to approximately 3 ug.

Both TCR beta VDJ combination and CDR3 sequence profiling were carried out. Genomic DNA was the template for this profiling. TCRdb independently ran MiXCR on the reads; one entry per CDR3 protein. The data hold about 150,000 distinct CDR3 sequences, with approximately 51% observed a single time. Per the germline V gene, CDR1 is SGHDT and CDR2 is YYEEEE. The length of the CDR3 is 15 residues. Trimming removed 2 bases from V and 6 bases from J, with 17 bases in between. Patients who underwent sequencing had shown CD8+CD57+ cell expansion by flow cytometry. This clonotype turned up a few times. This TCR was recovered from a human donor with aplastic anemia. The sequenced material came from sorted CD4+, CD8+, or CD8+CD57+ T cells (not recorded which) from PBMCs. The chain combines TRBV5-6 with TRBJ1-1; no clear D. The CDR3 protein is CASSLDGVMGPEAFF. CDR3 DNA sequence: TGTGCCAGCAGCTTAGATGGGGTTATGGGCCCTGAAGCTTTCTTT.